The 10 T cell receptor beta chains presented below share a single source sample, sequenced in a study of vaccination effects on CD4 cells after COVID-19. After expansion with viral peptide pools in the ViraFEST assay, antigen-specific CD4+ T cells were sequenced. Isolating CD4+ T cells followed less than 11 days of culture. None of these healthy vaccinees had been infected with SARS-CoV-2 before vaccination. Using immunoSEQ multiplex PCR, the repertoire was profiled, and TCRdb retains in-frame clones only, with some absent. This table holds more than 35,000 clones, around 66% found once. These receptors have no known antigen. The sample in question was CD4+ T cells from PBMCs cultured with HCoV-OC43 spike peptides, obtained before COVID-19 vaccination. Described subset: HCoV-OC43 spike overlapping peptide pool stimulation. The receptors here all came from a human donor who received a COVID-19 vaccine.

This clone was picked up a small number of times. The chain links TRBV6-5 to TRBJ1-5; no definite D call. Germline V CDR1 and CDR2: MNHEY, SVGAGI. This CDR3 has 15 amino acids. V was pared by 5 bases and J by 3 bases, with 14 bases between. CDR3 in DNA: TGTGCCAGCAGTCCCGGAATCGGTACCAATCAGCCCCAGCATTTT. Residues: CASSPGIGTNQPQHF.

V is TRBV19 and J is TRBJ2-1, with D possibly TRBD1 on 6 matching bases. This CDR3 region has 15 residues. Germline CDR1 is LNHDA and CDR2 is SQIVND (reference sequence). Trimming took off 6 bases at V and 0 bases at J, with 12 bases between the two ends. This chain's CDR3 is CASSTTGRSYNEQFF. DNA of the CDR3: TGTGCCAGTAGCACGACAGGACGCTCCTACAATGAGCAGTTCTTC.

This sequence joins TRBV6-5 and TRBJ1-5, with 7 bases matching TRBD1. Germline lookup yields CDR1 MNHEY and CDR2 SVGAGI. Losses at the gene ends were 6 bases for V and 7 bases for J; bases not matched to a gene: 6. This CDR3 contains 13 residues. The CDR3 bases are TGTGCCAGCAGGGCAGGGGGGGGGCAGCCCCAGCATTTT. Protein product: CASRAGGGQPQHF.

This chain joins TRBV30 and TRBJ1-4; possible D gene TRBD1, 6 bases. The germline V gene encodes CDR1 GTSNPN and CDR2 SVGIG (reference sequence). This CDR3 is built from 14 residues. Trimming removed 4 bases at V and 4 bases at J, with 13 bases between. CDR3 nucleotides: TGTGCCTGGAATACACAGGGAGGTAATGAAAAACTGTTTTTT. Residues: CAWNTQGGNEKLFF.

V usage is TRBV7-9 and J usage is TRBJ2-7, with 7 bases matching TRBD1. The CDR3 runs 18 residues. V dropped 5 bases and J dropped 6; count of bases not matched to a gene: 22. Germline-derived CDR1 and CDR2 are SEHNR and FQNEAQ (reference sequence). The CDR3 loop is CASSSFPPPGQTFREQYF. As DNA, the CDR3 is TGTGCCAGCAGCAGCTTCCCCCCTCCGGGACAGACCTTCCGCGAGCAGTACTTC.

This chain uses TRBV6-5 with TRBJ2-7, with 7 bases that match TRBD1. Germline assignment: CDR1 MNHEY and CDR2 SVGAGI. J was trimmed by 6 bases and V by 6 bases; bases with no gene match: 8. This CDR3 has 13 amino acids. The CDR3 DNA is TGTGCCAGCAGACGACAGGGTTTTGGCGAGCAGTACTTC. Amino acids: CASRRQGFGEQYF.

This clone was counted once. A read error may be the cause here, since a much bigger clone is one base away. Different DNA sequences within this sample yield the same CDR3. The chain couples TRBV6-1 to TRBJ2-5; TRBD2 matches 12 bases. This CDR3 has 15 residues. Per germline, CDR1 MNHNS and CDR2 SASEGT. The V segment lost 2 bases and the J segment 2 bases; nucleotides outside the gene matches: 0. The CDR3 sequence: CASSELAGGQETQYF. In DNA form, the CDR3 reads TGTGCCAGCAGTGAACTAGCGGGAGGGCAAGAGACCCAGTACTTC.

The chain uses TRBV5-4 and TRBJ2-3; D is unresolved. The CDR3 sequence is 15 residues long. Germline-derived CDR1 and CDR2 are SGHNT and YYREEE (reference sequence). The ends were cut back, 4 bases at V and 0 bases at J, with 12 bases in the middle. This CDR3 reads CASSLGTPSTDTQYF. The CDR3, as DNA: TGTGCCAGCAGCCTCGGTACACCTAGCACAGATACGCAGTATTTT. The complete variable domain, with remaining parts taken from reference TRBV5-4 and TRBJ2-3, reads ETGVTQSPTHLIKTRGQQVTLRCSSQSGHNTVSWYQQALGQGPQFIFQYYREEENGRGNFPPRFSGLQFPNYSSELNVNALELDDSALYLCASSLGTPSTDTQYFGPGTRLTVL.

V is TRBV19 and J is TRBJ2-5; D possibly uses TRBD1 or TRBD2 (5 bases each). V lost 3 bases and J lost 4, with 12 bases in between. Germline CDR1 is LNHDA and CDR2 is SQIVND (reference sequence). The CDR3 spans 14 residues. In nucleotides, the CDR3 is TGTGCCAGTAGTATGGGGCTAGCCGGAGAGACCCAGTACTTC. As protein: CASSMGLAGETQYF.

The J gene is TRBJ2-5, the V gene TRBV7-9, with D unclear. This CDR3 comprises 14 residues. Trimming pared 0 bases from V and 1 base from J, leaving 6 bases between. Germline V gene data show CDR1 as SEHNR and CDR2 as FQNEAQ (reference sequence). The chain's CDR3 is CASSLANTQETQYF. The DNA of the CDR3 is TGTGCCAGCAGCTTAGCGAACACCCAAGAGACCCAGTACTTC.